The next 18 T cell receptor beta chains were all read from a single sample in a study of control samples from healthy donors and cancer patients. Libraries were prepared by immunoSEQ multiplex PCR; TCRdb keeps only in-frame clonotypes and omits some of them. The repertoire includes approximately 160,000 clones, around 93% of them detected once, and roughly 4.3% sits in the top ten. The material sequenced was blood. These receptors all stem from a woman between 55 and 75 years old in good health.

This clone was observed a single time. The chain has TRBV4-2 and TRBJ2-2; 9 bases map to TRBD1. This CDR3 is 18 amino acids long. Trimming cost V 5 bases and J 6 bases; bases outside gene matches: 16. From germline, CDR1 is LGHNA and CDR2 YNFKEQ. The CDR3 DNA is TGTGCCAGCAGCTCACAATCGCCAAGGACAGGGGTGGCCGGGGAGCTGTTTTTT. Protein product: CASSSQSPRTGVAGELFF.

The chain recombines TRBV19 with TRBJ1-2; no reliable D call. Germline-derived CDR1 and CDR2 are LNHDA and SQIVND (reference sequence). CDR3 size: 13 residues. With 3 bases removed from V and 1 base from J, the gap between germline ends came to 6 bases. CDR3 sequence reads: CASSITGNYGYTF. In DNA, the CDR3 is TGTGCCAGTAGTATTACCGGTAACTATGGCTACACCTTC.

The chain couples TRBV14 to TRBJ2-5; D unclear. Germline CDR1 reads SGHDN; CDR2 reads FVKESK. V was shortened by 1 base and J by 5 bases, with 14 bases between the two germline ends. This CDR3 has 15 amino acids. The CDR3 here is CASSQGIVREETQYF. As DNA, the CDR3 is TGTGCCAGCAGCCAAGGTATCGTGCGAGAGGAGACCCAGTACTTC. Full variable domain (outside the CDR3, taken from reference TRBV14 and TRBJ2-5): EAGVTQFPSHSVIEKGQTVTLRCDPISGHDNLYWYRRVMGKEIKFLLHFVKESKQDESGMPNNRFLAERTGGTYSTLKVQPAELEDSGVYFCASSQGIVREETQYFGPGTRLLVL.

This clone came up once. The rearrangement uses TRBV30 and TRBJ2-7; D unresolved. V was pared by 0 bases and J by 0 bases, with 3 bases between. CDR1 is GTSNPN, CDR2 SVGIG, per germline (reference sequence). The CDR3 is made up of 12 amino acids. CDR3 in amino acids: CAWSVNSYEQYF. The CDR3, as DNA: TGTGCCTGGAGTGTGAACTCCTACGAGCAGTACTTC.

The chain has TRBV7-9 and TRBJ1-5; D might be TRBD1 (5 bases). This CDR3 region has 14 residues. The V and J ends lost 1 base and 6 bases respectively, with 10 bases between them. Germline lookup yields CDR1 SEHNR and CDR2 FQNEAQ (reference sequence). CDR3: CASSLVGEFQPQHF. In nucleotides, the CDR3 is TGTGCCAGCAGCTTAGTAGGGGAATTTCAGCCCCAGCATTTT.

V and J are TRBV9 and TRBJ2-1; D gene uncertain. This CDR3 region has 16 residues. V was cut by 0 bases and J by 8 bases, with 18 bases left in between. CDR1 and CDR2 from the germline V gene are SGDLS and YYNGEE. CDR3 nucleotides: TGTGCCAGCAGCGTAGGGGTGGTTCTTGCGTCGGATGAGCAGTTCTTC. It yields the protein CASSVGVVLASDEQFF. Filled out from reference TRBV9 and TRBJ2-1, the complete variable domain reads DSGVTQTPKHLITATGQRVTLRCSPRSGDLSVYWYQQSLDQGLQFLIQYYNGEERAKGNILERFSAQQFPDLHSELNLSSLELGDSALYFCASSVGVVLASDEQFFGPGTRLTVL.

The CDR3 DNA sequence: TGTGCCAGCAGCCCACAGGGTTCGGACACTGAAGCTTTCTTT. Its protein product is CASSPQGSDTEAFF. This chain connects TRBV14 to TRBJ1-1; D may be TRBD1 (6 bases). The CDR3 is made up of 14 amino acids. Germline loops: CDR1 SGHDN, CDR2 FVKESK. V was cut by 4 bases and J by 3 bases, with 12 bases left in between.

CDR3 in DNA: TGTGCCAGCAGCTCGTGGGCGACAGATACGCAGTATTTT. Translated: CASSSWATDTQYF. V is TRBV12-3 or TRBV12-4 and J is TRBJ2-3; D not certain. The CDR3 contains 13 residues. V dropped 6 bases and J dropped 3 bases, with 10 bases sitting between them.

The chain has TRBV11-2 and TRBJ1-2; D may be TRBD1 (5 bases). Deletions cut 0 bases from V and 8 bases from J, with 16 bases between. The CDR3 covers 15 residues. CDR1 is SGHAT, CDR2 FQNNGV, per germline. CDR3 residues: CASSLDRGAVGGYTF. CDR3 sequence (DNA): TGTGCCAGCAGCTTAGATCGCGGGGCTGTGGGGGGCTACACCTTC. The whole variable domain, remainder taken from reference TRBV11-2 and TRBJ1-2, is EAGVAQSPRYKIIEKRQSVAFWCNPISGHATLYWYQQILGQGPKLLIQFQNNGVVDDSQLPKDRFSAERLKGVDSTLKIQPAKLEDSAVYLCASSLDRGAVGGYTFGSGTRLTVV.

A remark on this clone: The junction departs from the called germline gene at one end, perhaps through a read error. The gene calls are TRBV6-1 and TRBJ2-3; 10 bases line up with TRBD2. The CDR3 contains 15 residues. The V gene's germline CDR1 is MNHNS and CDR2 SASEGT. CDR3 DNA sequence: TGTGCCAGCAGCGAAGGACTAGCGGTCACAGGTACGCAGTATTTT. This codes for CASSEGLAVTGTQYF.

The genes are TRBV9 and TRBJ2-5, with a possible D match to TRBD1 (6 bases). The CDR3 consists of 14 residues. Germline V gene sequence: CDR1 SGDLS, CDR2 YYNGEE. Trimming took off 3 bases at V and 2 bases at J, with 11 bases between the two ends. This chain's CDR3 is CASSGRTVQETQYF. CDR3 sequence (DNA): TGTGCCAGCAGCGGAAGGACAGTGCAAGAGACCCAGTACTTC.

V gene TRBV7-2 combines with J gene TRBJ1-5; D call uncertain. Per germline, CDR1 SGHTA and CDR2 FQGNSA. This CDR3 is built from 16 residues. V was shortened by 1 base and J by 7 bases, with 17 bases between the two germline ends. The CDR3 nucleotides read TGTGCCAGCAGCTTAGAGTCCCAGGCGCTCGGCCAGCCCCAGCATTTT. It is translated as CASSLESQALGQPQHF.

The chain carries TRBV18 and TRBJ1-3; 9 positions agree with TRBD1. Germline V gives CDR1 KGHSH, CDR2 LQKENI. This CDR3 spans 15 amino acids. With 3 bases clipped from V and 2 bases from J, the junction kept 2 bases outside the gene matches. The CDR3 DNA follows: TGTGCCAGCTCACCGGACAGGGGTCCTGGAAACACCATATATTTT. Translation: CASSPDRGPGNTIYF.

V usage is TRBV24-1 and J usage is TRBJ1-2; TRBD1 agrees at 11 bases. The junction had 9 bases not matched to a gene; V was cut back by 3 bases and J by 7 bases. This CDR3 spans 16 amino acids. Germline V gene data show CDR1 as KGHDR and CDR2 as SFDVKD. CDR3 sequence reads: CATSDPRTGGASGYTF. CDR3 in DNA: TGTGCCACCAGTGATCCCCGGACAGGGGGCGCGTCTGGCTACACCTTC.

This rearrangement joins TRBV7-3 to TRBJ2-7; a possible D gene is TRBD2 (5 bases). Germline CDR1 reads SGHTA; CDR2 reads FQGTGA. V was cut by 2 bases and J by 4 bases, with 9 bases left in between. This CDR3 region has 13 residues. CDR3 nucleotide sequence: TGTGCCAGCAGCTTAGGCCCGGGGTACGAGCAGTACTTC. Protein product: CASSLGPGYEQYF.

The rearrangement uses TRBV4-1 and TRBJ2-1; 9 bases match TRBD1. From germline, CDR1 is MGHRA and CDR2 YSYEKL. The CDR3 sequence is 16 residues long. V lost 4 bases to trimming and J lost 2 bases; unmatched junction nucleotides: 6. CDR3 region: CASSLTTGGTYNEQFF. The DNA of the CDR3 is TGCGCCAGCAGCCTAACGACAGGGGGGACCTACAATGAGCAGTTCTTC.

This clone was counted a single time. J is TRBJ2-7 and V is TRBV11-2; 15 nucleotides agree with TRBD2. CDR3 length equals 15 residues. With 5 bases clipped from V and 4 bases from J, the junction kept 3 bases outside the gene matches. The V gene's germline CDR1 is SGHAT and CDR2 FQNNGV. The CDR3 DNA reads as TGTGCCAGCAGCATCGGGACTAGCGGGGGGTACGAGCAGTACTTC. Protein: CASSIGTSGGYEQYF.

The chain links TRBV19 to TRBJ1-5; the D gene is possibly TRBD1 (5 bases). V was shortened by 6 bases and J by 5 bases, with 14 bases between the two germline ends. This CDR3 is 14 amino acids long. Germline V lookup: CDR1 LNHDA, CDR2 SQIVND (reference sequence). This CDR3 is CASSARADDQPQHF. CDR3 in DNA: TGTGCCAGTAGCGCCAGGGCGGACGATCAGCCCCAGCATTTT. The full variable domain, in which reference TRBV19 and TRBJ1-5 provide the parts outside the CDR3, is DGGITQSPKYLFRKEGQNVTLSCEQNLNHDAMYWYRQDPGQGLRLIYYSQIVNDFQKGDIAEGYSVSREKKESFPLTVTSAQKNPTAFYLCASSARADDQPQHFGDGTRLSIL.